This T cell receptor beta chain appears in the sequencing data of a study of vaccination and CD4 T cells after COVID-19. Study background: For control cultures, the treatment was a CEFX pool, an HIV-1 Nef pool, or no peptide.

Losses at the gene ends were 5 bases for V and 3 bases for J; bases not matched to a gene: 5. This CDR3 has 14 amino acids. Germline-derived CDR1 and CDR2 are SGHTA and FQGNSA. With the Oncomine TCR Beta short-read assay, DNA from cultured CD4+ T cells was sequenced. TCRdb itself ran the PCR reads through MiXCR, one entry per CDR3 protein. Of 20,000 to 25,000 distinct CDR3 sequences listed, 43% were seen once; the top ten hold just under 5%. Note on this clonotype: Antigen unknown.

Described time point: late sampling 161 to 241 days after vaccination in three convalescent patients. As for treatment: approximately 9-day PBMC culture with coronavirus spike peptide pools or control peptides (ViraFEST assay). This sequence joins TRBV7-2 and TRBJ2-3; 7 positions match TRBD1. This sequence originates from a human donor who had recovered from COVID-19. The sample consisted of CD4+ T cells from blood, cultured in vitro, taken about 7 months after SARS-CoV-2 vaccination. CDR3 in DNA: TGTGCCAGCAGCCCCTCACAGGGGACAGATACGCAGTATTTT. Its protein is CASSPSQGTDTQYF.